Below, one T cell receptor (beta chain) is given with its context. Its target is not known. J lost 9 bases, V lost 0 bases, and 8 bases had no gene match. CDR1 is MGHRA, CDR2 YSYEKL, per germline. This CDR3 is built from 16 residues. Treatment specified: roughly 19 received Ad26.COV2.S at low or high dose, single or two shots; 5 received placebo; per-sample allocation not given. Repertoires come from day 63 after the first vaccine or placebo injection. Its platform was an Ad26 vector, and its expressed antigen was Wuhan-strain SARS-CoV-2 spike. Only in-frame clones appear in the TCRdb table, and some are missing; sequencing was by immunoSEQ multiplex PCR. Of some 340,000 clones listed, around 84% were seen once; the top ten hold more than 1.5%. The data are from a study of Ad26.COV2.S vaccination and SARS-CoV-2 variants. The study's findings and limits: The breadth of spike-specific CD8+ and CD4+ T cell responses after vaccination was reportedly substantial. Those who received the vaccine showed greater spike-specific TCR breadth than those given placebo.

This specimen was peripheral blood, taken in a trial of Ad26.COV2.S vaccine versus placebo. The chain couples TRBV4-1 to TRBJ1-6, with 7 bases lining up with TRBD1. The TCR originated in a person aged 18 to 65 who received the Ad26.COV2.S COVID-19 vaccine or a placebo. The CDR3 spells CASSQDHNRGFSPLHF. The CDR3 DNA reads as TGCGCCAGCAGCCAAGATCATAACAGGGGCTTTTCACCCCTCCACTTT.